This entry lists 21 T cell receptor beta chains sequenced from one sample in a study of spatial heterogeneity in lung cancer. Time point here: sample taken at primary tumor resection. TCRdb passed the 5' RACE reads through MiXCR, listing each CDR3 protein once. The top ten hold under 30% of the sample, which has some 37,000 distinct CDR3 sequences, around 7.2% seen once. Material: PBMCs, obtained at surgery. The receptors stem from a male donor with early-stage non-small cell lung cancer.

The chain joins TRBV5-1 to TRBJ1-6; the D is unclear. CDR3 length: 16 residues. V shed 4 bases and J shed 8 bases, with 19 bases lying between them. Germline loops: CDR1 SGHRS, CDR2 YFSETQ. Written as DNA, the CDR3 is TGCGCCAGCAGCCGACGACCCGGAAGCAGAGATTCACCCCTCCACTTT. It yields the protein CASSRRPGSRDSPLHF.

V gene TRBV7-9 combines with J gene TRBJ2-3; 12 nucleotides align to TRBD2. Trimming removed 2 bases from V and 6 bases from J; junction bases left unmatched: 15. The CDR3 is 19 amino acids. Germline CDR1 SEHNR, CDR2 FQNEAQ (reference sequence). CDR3 sequence (DNA): TGTGCCAGCAGCTTAAAATCTACTAGCGGGGGGACCGCCGGGGATACGCAGTATTTT. Amino acids: CASSLKSTSGGTAGDTQYF.

This clonotype was found a few times. V gene TRBV5-1 combines with J gene TRBJ2-1, with 7 positions matching TRBD2. The V segment lost 0 bases and the J segment 4 bases; nucleotides outside the gene matches: 7. The CDR3 runs to 16 residues. Looked up from germline, CDR1 is SGHRS and CDR2 is YFSETQ. CDR3 DNA: TGCGCCAGCAGCTTGGTGTTCGCGGGAGAGTACAATGAGCAGTTCTTC. This sequence encodes CASSLVFAGEYNEQFF.

This clonotype was observed many times. The rearrangement links TRBV24-1 to TRBJ2-7; possibly TRBD2 for D (5 bases). Germline V lookup: CDR1 KGHDR, CDR2 SFDVKD. V lost 7 bases to trimming and J lost 3 bases, with 15 bases between them. This CDR3 has 14 amino acids. This CDR3 reads CATRRGKRVYEQYV. CDR3 sequence (DNA): TGTGCCACCAGGAGAGGGAAAAGGGTCTACGAGCAGTACGTC.

The V and J genes are TRBV20-1 and TRBJ2-5, with TRBD2 matching 7 bases. Unmatched junction bases numbered 7, after V lost 3 bases and J lost 3 bases. CDR1 is DFQATT and CDR2 is SNEGSKA in the germline V gene (reference sequence). The CDR3 is made up of 14 amino acids. CDR3 in amino acids: CSARPRDYEETQYF. Here the CDR3 DNA reads TGCAGTGCTAGGCCTAGGGACTACGAAGAGACCCAGTACTTC.

This clonotype came up many times. This chain uses TRBV6-2 or TRBV6-3 with TRBJ2-7; TRBD2 is a possible D gene (5 bases). CDR3 length: 15 amino acids. Trimming pared 8 bases from V and 0 bases from J, leaving 17 bases between. CDR1 is MNHEY and CDR2 is SVGEGT in the germline V gene. The CDR3: CASSAPGRSSYEQYV. The CDR3 nucleotides are TGTGCCAGCTCGGCACCGGGAAGGAGCTCCTACGAGCAGTACGTC.

This clonotype appeared many times. V gene TRBV4-3 combines with J gene TRBJ1-5; D unresolved. Trimming pared 0 bases from V and 4 bases from J, leaving 7 bases between. The CDR3 runs to 14 residues. In germline, CDR1 is LGHNA, CDR2 YSLEER. CDR3 protein: CASSQDWGNQPQHF. The CDR3 DNA sequence: TGCGCCAGCAGCCAAGATTGGGGAAATCAGCCCCAGCATTTT.

The V gene is TRBV28, the J gene TRBJ1-5; perhaps TRBD1 as D (5 bases). The germline V and J ends were trimmed by 5 bases and 3 bases, with 11 bases remaining between them. This CDR3 has 14 amino acids. Germline V gene sequence: CDR1 MDHEN, CDR2 SYDVKM. CDR3 loop: CASSPTVPNQPQHF. The CDR3 region has the DNA TGTGCCAGCAGTCCGACAGTCCCCAATCAGCCCCAGCATTTT.

This clonotype has only one observation. With a much larger clone just one base away, this may be a read error. The genes are TRBV2 and TRBJ1-1, with a possible D match to TRBD1 (5 bases). Germline CDR1 reads SNHLY; CDR2 reads FYNNEI. This CDR3 is 13 amino acids long. CDR3 sequence: CAGREGLNTEAFF. CDR3 nucleotide sequence: TGTGCCGGCAGGGAGGGCCTGAACACTGAAGCTTTCTTT. The complete variable domain, with remaining parts taken from reference TRBV2 and TRBJ1-1, reads EPEVTQTPSHQVTQMGQEVILRCVPISNHLYFYWYRQILGQKVEFLVSFYNNEISEKSEIFDDQFSVERPDGSNFTLKIRSTKLEDSAMYFCAGREGLNTEAFFGQGTRLTVV.

This clonotype has a count of ten or more. The J gene is TRBJ2-7, the V gene TRBV6-2 or TRBV6-3, with D perhaps TRBD1 (6 bases). The CDR3 contains 16 residues. Germline CDR1 and CDR2: MNHEY and SVGEGT. Trimming stripped 0 bases from V and 1 base from J, with 13 bases between. The CDR3 region is CASSYSRRTASYEQYV. The CDR3 DNA reads TGTGCCAGCAGTTACTCTAGGAGGACAGCTTCCTACGAGCAGTACGTC.

Many counts were recorded for this clonotype. V and J are TRBV6-2 or TRBV6-3 and TRBJ2-1; 7 nucleotides line up with TRBD1. The CDR3 spans 11 residues. The V segment lost 6 bases and the J segment 12 bases; nucleotides outside the gene matches: 5. Germline CDR1 MNHEY, CDR2 SVGEGT. CDR3 nucleotides: TGTGCCAGCAGGTCGACAGGGCTGCAGTTCTTC. Amino acids: CASRSTGLQFF.

The genes are TRBV5-6 and TRBJ2-1; a weak D match, TRBD2 (7 bases). V gave up 0 bases and J gave up 6 bases, with 13 bases separating them. Germline loops: CDR1 SGHDT, CDR2 YYEEEE. The CDR3 contains 15 residues. CDR3 region: CASSLAGGASNEQFF. For the CDR3, the DNA is TGTGCCAGCAGCTTGGCGGGGGGCGCCTCCAATGAGCAGTTCTTC.

This clonotype was seen at least ten times. The gene calls are TRBV7-2 and TRBJ2-7; D gene unclear. Germline V lookup: CDR1 SGHTA, CDR2 FQGNSA. The V gene lost 5 bases and the J gene lost 0 bases, with 14 bases spanning the gap. The CDR3 covers 15 residues. CDR3 residues: CASSPLPPPSYEQYF. The CDR3 DNA is TGTGCCAGCAGCCCCCTCCCACCTCCCTCCTACGAGCAGTACTTC.

This clonotype has ten or more counts. V gene TRBV4-3 combines with J gene TRBJ1-1; no clear D gene. This CDR3 is built from 16 residues. Trimming stripped 4 bases from V and 5 bases from J, with 20 bases between. Germline CDR1 LGHNA, CDR2 YSLEER. CDR3 protein: CASSLEVRTVGTEAFF. In DNA form, the CDR3 reads TGCGCCAGCAGCCTAGAGGTTAGGACGGTCGGAACTGAAGCTTTCTTT.

The CDR3 sequence: CASSPGTSGRREQYV. The CDR3 DNA reads TGTGCCAGCAGCCCCGGGACTAGCGGGAGGAGGGAGCAGTACGTC. The chain carries TRBV6-2 or TRBV6-3 and TRBJ2-7; 15 nucleotides match TRBD2. Germline trimming cut 6 bases from V and 7 bases from J; bases unmatched to any gene: 7. This CDR3 has 15 residues. Germline assignment: CDR1 MNHEY and CDR2 SVGEGT.

This clonotype was found many times. This chain links TRBV14 with TRBJ2-7; D is unresolved. This CDR3 has 13 residues. V was clipped by 0 bases and J by 13 bases, with 16 bases between them. In germline, CDR1 is SGHDN, CDR2 FVKESK. This CDR3 is CASSQEGYGSNYF. The CDR3 bases are TGTGCCAGCAGCCAAGAGGGGTACGGGTCGAACTACTTC.

This chain links TRBV6-6 with TRBJ1-4; no clear D. The CDR3 is 14 residues long. V lost 5 bases, J lost 4 bases, and 11 bases lay in between. Germline CDR1 reads MNHNY; CDR2 reads SVGAGI (reference sequence). The chain's CDR3 is CASSPRGDNEKLFF. The CDR3 nucleotides are TGTGCCAGCAGTCCCCGAGGAGATAATGAAAAACTGTTTTTT.

The chain carries TRBV20-1 and TRBJ1-4; no definite D call. Trimming took 0 bases from V and 10 from J, leaving 9 bases between them. Germline CDR1 and CDR2: DFQATT and SNEGSKA (reference sequence). This CDR3 spans 12 amino acids. CDR3 sequence (DNA): TGCAGTGCTAGAGACAGCTCTGGAAAACTGTTTTTT. Encoded protein: CSARDSSGKLFF.

In this sample, this clonotype turned up many times. V and J are TRBV12-3 or TRBV12-4 and TRBJ1-6, with 7 bases that match TRBD1. V lost 1 base and J lost 2; bases outside the gene matches: 5. The CDR3 has 17 residues. The CDR3 DNA follows: TGTGCCAGCAGTTTAGGCAGGGGGGGCACCTATAATTCACCCCTCCACTTT. It translates to CASSLGRGGTYNSPLHF.

In this sample, this clonotype turned up many times. J is TRBJ2-3 and V is TRBV18; D is unclear. Germline V gene sequence: CDR1 KGHSH, CDR2 LQKENI. With 2 bases removed from V and 4 bases from J, the gap between germline ends came to 7 bases. This CDR3 contains 13 residues. DNA of the CDR3: TGTGCCAGCTCACCAGGGCAAGCAGATACGCAGTATTTT. Protein sequence: CASSPGQADTQYF.

The J gene is TRBJ2-7, the V gene TRBV5-1; no definite D call. Looked up from germline, CDR1 is SGHRS and CDR2 is YFSETQ. The CDR3 spans 11 residues. This chain's CDR3 is CASSLPYGQYV. CDR3 nucleotide sequence: TGCGCCAGCAGCTTGCCCTACGGGCAGTACGTC.